Shown below are 3 T cell receptor beta chains from a single sample sequenced in a study of blood T cell repertoires in COVID-19. Repertoires were generated with immunoSEQ multiplex PCR, while TCRdb's copy carries only in-frame clones and drops some. The sample includes 150,000 to 200,000 clones, about 80% of them seen just once. Sequencing used peripheral blood. Receptors originate from a human donor with acute or convalescent COVID-19. The donor label of this sample is uncertain.

The J gene is TRBJ1-5, the V gene TRBV28, with D possibly TRBD1 on 6 matching bases. Trimming took off 2 bases at V and 2 bases at J, with 13 bases between the two ends. This CDR3 is 16 amino acids long. Looked up from germline, CDR1 is MDHEN and CDR2 is SYDVKM. CDR3 bases: TGTGCCAGCAGTTTAACACAGGGTGTCGGCAATCAGCCCCAGCATTTT. Residues: CASSLTQGVGNQPQHF.

DNA of the CDR3: TGTGCCAGCAGTTTAGGGGGGGGCTTGCAGCCCCAGCATTTT. This encodes CASSLGGGLQPQHF. J is TRBJ1-5 and V is TRBV28; possible D gene TRBD1, 6 bases. The germline V gene has CDR1 MDHEN and CDR2 SYDVKM. V lost 2 bases and J lost 7, with 12 bases in between. The CDR3 sequence is 14 residues long.

The rearrangement joins TRBV28 to TRBJ1-3; D ambiguous. V lost 6 bases, J lost 0 bases, and 15 bases lay in between. The CDR3 spans 16 residues. Germline V gene lookup returns CDR1 MDHEN and CDR2 SYDVKM. CDR3 in DNA: TGTGCCAGCAGCCCTCGAGGCGCGCTCTCTGGAAACACCATATATTTT. Amino acids: CASSPRGALSGNTIYF.